This T cell receptor beta chain was found in a study of blood T cells in healthy people across ages. V gave up 0 bases and J gave up 11 bases, with 16 bases separating them. Germline V gene lookup returns CDR1 LGHDT and CDR2 YNNKEL (reference sequence). The CDR3 consists of 14 residues. Together with a sample-barcoded 5' primer, a J-beta primer mix was included in a second PCR lasting roughly 7 to 11 cycles. TCRdb used MiXCR to reprocess the 5' RACE reads, holding one entry per CDR3 protein. The data show hundreds of thousands of distinct CDR3 sequences, roughly 45% seen once. The study, taken as a whole, reports: PBMC samples, being unsorted, prevented any conclusive comparison of naive and antigen-experienced cells. TCR beta diversity tracked closely with naive T cell percentage. Aged donors had fewer naive CD4+ cells and lower diversity than long-lived donors.

About this clonotype: Its specificity is not known.

The receptor comes from a woman aged 60-75 years in good health. The genes are TRBV3-1 and TRBJ1-2; D is ambiguous. The sequencing input was blood. The CDR3 DNA reads as TGTGCCAGCAGCCAAGATCCGGATACCCCGGGGTACACCTTC. It translates to CASSQDPDTPGYTF.